This T cell receptor (beta chain) was retrieved from a study of T cell responses to AZD1222 COVID-19 vaccine. Looking at the study overall: Pooled together were second doses at about 4 or about 12 weeks. Study-wide points: Nearly half of spike-specific TCRs reportedly go after variant regions that carry no mutations. Of the AZD1222 recipients, only 5 to 7 were seropositive at baseline.

Repertoires were generated with immunoSEQ multiplex PCR, while TCRdb's copy carries only in-frame clones and drops some. Of 82,000 or so clones in the sample, over 90% were seen once. J lost 5 bases, V lost 2 bases, and 9 bases had no gene match. Germline V gene lookup returns CDR1 SGHRS and CDR2 YFSETQ. The CDR3 contains 16 residues. As regards this clone: The target antigen is unknown.

The sequence derives from an adult in good health. The rearrangement uses TRBV5-1 and TRBJ2-5, with TRBD1 matching 10 bases. Sequencing used peripheral blood, obtained on day 0 of AZD1222 vaccination. The CDR3 protein is CASSFGDRGSSETQYF. For the CDR3, the DNA is TGCGCCAGCAGCTTCGGGGACAGGGGCTCGTCGGAGACCCAGTACTTC. The variable domain in full, with the rest retrieved from reference TRBV5-1 and TRBJ2-5, is KAGVTQTPRYLIKTRGQQVTLSCSPISGHRSVSWYQQTPGQGLQFLFEYFSETQRNKGNFPGRFSGRQFSNSRSEMNVSTLELGDSALYLCASSFGDRGSSETQYFGPGTRLLVL.